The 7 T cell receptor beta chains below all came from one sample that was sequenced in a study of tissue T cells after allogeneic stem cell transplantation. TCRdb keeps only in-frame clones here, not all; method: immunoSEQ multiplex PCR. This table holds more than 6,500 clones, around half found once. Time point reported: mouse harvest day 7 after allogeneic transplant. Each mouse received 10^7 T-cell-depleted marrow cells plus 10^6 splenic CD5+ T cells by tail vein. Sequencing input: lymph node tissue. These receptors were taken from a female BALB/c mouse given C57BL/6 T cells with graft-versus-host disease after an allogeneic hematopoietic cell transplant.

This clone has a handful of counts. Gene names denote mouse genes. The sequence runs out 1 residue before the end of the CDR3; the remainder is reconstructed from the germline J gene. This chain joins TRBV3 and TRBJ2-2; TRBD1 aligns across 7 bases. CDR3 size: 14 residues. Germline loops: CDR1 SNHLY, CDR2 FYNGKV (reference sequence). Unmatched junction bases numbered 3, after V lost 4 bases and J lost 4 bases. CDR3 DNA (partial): TGTGCCAGCAGCTGGGGACAGACCACCGGGCAGCTCTAC. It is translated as CASSWGQTTGQLY. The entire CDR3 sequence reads CASSWGQTTGQLYF.

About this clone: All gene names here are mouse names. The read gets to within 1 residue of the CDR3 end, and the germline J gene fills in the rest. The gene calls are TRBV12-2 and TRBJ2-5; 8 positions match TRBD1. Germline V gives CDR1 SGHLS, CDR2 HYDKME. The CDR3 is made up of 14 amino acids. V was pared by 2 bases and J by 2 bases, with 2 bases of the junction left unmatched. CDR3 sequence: CASSPQGAQDTQYF. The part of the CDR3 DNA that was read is TGTGCCAGCTCTCCCCAGGGGGCCCAAGACACCCAGTAC.

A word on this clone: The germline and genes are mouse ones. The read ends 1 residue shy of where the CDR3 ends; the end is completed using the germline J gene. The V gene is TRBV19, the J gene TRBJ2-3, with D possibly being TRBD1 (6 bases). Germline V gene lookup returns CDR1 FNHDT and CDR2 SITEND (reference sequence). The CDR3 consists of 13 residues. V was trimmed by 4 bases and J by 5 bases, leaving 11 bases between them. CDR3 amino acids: CASSPRDKETLYF. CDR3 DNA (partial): TGTGCCAGCAGTCCCCGGGACAAAGAAACGCTGTAT.

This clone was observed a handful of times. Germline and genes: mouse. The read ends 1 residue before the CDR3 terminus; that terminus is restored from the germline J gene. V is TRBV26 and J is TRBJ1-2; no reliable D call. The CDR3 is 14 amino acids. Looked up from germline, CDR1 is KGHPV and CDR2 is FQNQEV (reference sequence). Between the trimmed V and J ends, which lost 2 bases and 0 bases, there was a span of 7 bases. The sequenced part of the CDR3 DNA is TGTGCCAGCAGTCTGGGGCTTGCAAACTCCGACTACACC. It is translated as CASSLGLANSDYT. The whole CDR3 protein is CASSLGLANSDYTF. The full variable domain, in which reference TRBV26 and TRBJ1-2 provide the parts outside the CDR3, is NSKVIQTPRYLVKGQGQKAKMRCIPEKGHPVVFWYQQNKNNEFKFLINFQNQEVLQQIDMTEKRFSAECPSNSPCSLEIQSSEAGDSALYLCASSLGLANSDYTFGSGTRLLVI.

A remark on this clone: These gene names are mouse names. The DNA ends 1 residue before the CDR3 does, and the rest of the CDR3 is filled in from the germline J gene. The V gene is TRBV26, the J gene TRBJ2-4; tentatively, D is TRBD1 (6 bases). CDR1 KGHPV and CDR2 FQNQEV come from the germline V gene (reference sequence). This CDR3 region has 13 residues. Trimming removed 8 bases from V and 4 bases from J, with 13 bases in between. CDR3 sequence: CASRHRDKNTLYF. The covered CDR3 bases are TGTGCCAGCCGTCACCGGGACAAAAACACCTTGTAC. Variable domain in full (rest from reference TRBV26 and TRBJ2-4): NSKVIQTPRYLVKGQGQKAKMRCIPEKGHPVVFWYQQNKNNEFKFLINFQNQEVLQQIDMTEKRFSAECPSNSPCSLEIQSSEAGDSALYLCASRHRDKNTLYFGAGTRLSVL.

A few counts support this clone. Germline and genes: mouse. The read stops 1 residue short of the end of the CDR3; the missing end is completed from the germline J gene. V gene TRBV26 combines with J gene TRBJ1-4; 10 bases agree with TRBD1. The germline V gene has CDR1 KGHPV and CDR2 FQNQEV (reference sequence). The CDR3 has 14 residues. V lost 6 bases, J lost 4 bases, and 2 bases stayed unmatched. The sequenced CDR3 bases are TGTGCCAGCAGGGGACAGGGGTTCAACGAAAGATTATTT. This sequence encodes CASRGQGFNERLF. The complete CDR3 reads CASRGQGFNERLFF.

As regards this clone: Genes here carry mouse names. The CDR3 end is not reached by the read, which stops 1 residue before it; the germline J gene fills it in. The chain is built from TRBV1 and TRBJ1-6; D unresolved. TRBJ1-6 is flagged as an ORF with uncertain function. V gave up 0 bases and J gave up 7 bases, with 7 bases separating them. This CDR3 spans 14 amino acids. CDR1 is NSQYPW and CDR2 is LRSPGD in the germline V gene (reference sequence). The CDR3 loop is CTCSAEGTNSPLYF. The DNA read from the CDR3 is TGCACCTGCAGTGCAGAGGGCACGAATTCGCCCCTCTAC.